Below, one T cell receptor (beta chain) is given with its context. The antigen is not known. The donors were members of the validation cohort comprising about 120 subjects, separate from the approximately 670-subject first cohort. The data were taken from a study of cytomegalovirus exposure and HLA in healthy donors. Study findings and constraints: According to the study, 160 or so TCR beta chains were cytomegalovirus-associated. The majority of TCR sequences were rare, yet some public TCRs appeared in many donors.

Germline values: CDR1 MDHEN, CDR2 SYDVKM. The CDR3 consists of 16 residues. V lost 4 bases to trimming and J lost 0 bases; unmatched junction nucleotides: 7. TCRdb's table, derived via immunoSEQ multiplex PCR, lists solely in-frame clones and lacks some. Here the sample spans 120,000 to 150,000 clones, 70% to 90% being singletons. Sample: PBMCs. This receptor was identified in a woman aged 18 to 35 in good health and CMV-seropositive. The chain couples TRBV28 to TRBJ2-7; 9 nucleotides align to TRBD2. The CDR3 bases are TGTGCCAGCAGTTCGACTAGCGGCAAGGCCTCCTACGAGCAGTACTTC. Translated, it gives CASSSTSGKASYEQYF.